The clone carrying this T cell receptor beta chain was recorded many times. Time point in this sample: before trial treatment. Covering alpha and beta chains, TRAV- and TRBV-specific primers were used for the first-strand cDNA. With a V-primer adapter and a constant-region primer, TCRs were amplified for about 20 PCR cycles. TCRdb reanalysed the reads using MiXCR and keeps one entry per CDR3 protein. The table records tens of thousands of distinct CDR3 sequences, roughly a sixth of them present only once. This CDR3 region has 15 residues. V trimming: 7 bases; J trimming: 6 bases; junction bases outside the gene matches: 9. Germline lookup yields CDR1 SGHVS and CDR2 FNYEAQ. These data originate in a study of low-dose radiotherapy and immunotherapy resistance in tumors.

Specimen: PBMCs, collected before treatment. The V gene is TRBV7-6, the J gene TRBJ2-1, with TRBD2 matching 10 bases. The receptor's source is a male donor with prostate cancer. CDR3 sequence (DNA): TGTGCCAGCACCGTAGGACTAGCGGCTGTCAATGAGCAGTTCTTC. Its protein product is CASTVGLAAVNEQFF.